The source of this T cell receptor (beta chain) is a study of cytomegalovirus exposure and HLA in healthy donors. Study-level findings and limits: Earlier results showed most TCR beta V segments being productive about 90% or about 30% of the time. Several of the most significant clusters appeared linked to common viral pathogens, based on a later analysis. The likely explanation for a cluster of highly shared sequence variants was sequencing artifact. A reported reduction in N-insertions relative to the roughly 610-donor mean was seen in an Asian-associated ancestry cluster in a later analysis.

In regard to this clone: As yet, its antigen is unknown.

Primers: 60 Vbeta forward and 13 Jbeta reverse. TCRdb keeps only in-frame clones here, not all; method: immunoSEQ multiplex PCR. The sample includes approximately 130,000 clones, roughly 82% of them seen just once. V dropped 2 bases and J dropped 3; count of bases not matched to a gene: 5. This CDR3 contains 17 residues. Germline CDR1 and CDR2: LNHDA and SQIVND (reference sequence). Sample: PBMCs. This chain uses TRBV19 with TRBJ1-3; 12 nucleotides align to TRBD1. This sequence originates from a man aged 45-65 years in good health and CMV-seronegative. CDR3 DNA: TGTGCCAGTAGTATAAGGGGGACAGGGGGCTTTGGAAACACCATATATTTT. This sequence encodes CASSIRGTGGFGNTIYF.